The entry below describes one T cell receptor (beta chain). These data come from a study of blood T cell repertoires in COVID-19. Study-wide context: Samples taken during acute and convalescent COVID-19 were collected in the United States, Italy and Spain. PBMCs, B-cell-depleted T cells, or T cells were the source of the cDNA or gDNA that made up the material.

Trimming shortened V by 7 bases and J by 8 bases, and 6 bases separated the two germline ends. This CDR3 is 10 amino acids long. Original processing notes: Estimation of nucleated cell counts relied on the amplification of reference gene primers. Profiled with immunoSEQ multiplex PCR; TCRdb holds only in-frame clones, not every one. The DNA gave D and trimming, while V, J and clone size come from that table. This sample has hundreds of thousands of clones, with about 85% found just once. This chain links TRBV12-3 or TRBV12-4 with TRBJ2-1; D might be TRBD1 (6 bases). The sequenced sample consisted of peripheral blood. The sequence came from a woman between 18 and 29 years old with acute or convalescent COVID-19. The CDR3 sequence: CASKGDEQFF. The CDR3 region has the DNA TGTGCCAGCAAGGGGGATGAGCAGTTCTTC.